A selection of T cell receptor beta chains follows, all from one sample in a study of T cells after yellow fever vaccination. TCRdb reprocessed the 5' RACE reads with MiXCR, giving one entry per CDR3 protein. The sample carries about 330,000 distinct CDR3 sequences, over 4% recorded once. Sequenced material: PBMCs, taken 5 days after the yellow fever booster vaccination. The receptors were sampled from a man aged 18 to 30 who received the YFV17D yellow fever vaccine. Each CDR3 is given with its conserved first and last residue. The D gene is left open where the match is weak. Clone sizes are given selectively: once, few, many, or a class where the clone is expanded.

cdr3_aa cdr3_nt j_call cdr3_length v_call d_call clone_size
CASSPGTTGGETQYF TGTGCCAGCAGCCCCGGGACTACCGGGGGGGAGACCCAGTACTTC TRBJ2-5 15 TRBV7-3 TRBD2 NA
CASSYSQVFSYNSPLHF TGTGCCAGCAGTTATAGCCAAGTCTTCTCCTATAATTCACCCCTCCACTTT TRBJ1-6 17 TRBV6-2/TRBV6-3 NA NA
CATSDFGGHPGELFF TGTGCCACCAGTGATTTCGGGGGGCATCCCGGGGAGCTGTTTTTT TRBJ2-2 15 TRBV24-1 NA few
CSARRSWTDTQYF TGCAGTGCTAGAAGGTCTTGGACAGATACGCAGTATTTT TRBJ2-3 13 TRBV20-1 NA few
CASSLESRSSYNEQFF TGTGCCAGCAGCTTAGAATCGCGGAGCTCCTACAATGAGCAGTTCTTC TRBJ2-1 16 TRBV7-9 NA many
CASTRMSRINEQFF TGTGCCAGCACCCGAATGTCTAGGATCAATGAGCAGTTCTTC TRBJ2-1 14 TRBV12-3/TRBV12-4 NA NA
CASTLQGNTEAFF TGTGCCAGCACCTTGCAAGGGAACACTGAAGCTTTCTTT TRBJ1-1 13 TRBV12-3/TRBV12-4 NA few
CATSSRNSGYTF TGTGCCACCAGTTCCAGGAACTCCGGCTACACCTTC TRBJ1-2 12 TRBV24-1 NA many
CASSFGFRGATYEQYF TGTGCCAGCAGTTTCGGTTTTCGGGGTGCAACCTACGAGCAGTACTTC TRBJ2-7 16 TRBV12-3/TRBV12-4 NA few
CASSTGAAGYTF TGCGCCAGCAGCACAGGGGCTGCTGGCTACACCTTC TRBJ1-2 12 TRBV5-1 TRBD1 many
CASSQGPDTQHF TGTGCCAGCAGCCAAGGACCAGATACGCAGCATTTT TRBJ1-5 12 TRBV4-2 NA NA
CASSWGTGVFADTQYF TGTGCCAGCAGCTGGGGGACAGGGGTTTTCGCAGATACGCAGTATTTT TRBJ2-3 16 TRBV5-5 TRBD1 many
CASSSSASGANVLTF TGTGCCAGCAGTTCATCAGCCTCTGGGGCCAACGTCCTGACTTTC TRBJ2-6 15 TRBV6-5 NA few
CASQDIFFHTDTQYF TGTGCCAGTCAAGACATTTTTTTCCACACAGATACGCAGTATTTT TRBJ2-3 15 TRBV19 NA few
CASSPTGDGTIFF TGTGCCAGCAGCCCAACCGGGGACGGGACGATTTTCTTC TRBJ2-1 13 TRBV7-9 NA once
CASSHSRGNTEAFF TGCGCCAGCAGCCACTCCAGAGGGAACACTGAAGCTTTCTTT TRBJ1-1 14 TRBV4-3 NA NA
CASSPKAGDIAKNIQYF TGTGCCAGCAGTCCCAAGGCCGGGGACATAGCCAAAAACATTCAGTACTTC TRBJ2-4 17 TRBV12-3/TRBV12-4 NA NA
CAISNGYTF TGTGCCATCAGTAATGGCTACACCTTC TRBJ1-2 9 TRBV10-3 NA many
CASSLGLAFTYEQYF TGCGCCAGCAGCTTGGGGCTAGCGTTTACCTACGAGCAGTACTTC TRBJ2-7 15 TRBV5-1 NA many
CASSLTVGNYGYTF TGTGCCAGCAGCTTAACAGTGGGTAACTATGGCTACACCTTC TRBJ1-2 14 TRBV7-9 NA NA
CASSPPGQGIGGYTF TGTGCCAGCAGTCCCCCGGGACAGGGTATCGGTGGCTACACCTTC TRBJ1-2 15 TRBV28 TRBD1 NA
CASSLVGTVAGELFF TGCGCCAGCAGCTTGGTGGGGACCGTTGCCGGGGAGCTGTTTTTT TRBJ2-2 15 TRBV5-1 NA few
CASSQAGGQNEQFF TGCGCCAGCAGCCAAGCTGGGGGACAGAATGAGCAGTTCTTC TRBJ2-1 14 TRBV4-3 TRBD1 few
CSAGGTSGFQETQYF TGCAGTGCTGGAGGGACTAGCGGGTTCCAAGAGACCCAGTACTTC TRBJ2-5 15 TRBV20-1 TRBD2 NA
CASSVRDSASYEQYF TGCGCCAGCAGCGTCCGGGACAGTGCCTCCTACGAGCAGTACTTC TRBJ2-7 15 TRBV5-1 TRBD1 NA
CSAPTTSPVTDTQYF TGCAGTGCTCCCACGACTAGCCCGGTGACGGATACGCAGTATTTT TRBJ2-3 15 TRBV20-1 TRBD2 NA
CASSPRGKNTEAFF TGTGCCAGCAGCCCCCGGGGAAAGAACACTGAAGCTTTCTTT TRBJ1-1 14 TRBV7-6 NA NA
CASSDWGFTDTQYF TGTGCCAGCAGTGATTGGGGCTTTACAGATACGCAGTATTTT TRBJ2-3 14 TRBV2 NA few
CAISARQGVGQPQHF TGTGCCATCAGTGCTCGACAGGGGGTTGGCCAGCCCCAGCATTTT TRBJ1-5 15 TRBV10-3 TRBD1 NA
CASSYGQFEEQYF TGTGCCAGCAGTTACGGACAGTTTGAAGAGCAGTACTTC TRBJ2-7 13 TRBV6-6 NA NA
CASSLEGGRLEKLFF TGTGCCAGCAGCTTAGAAGGTGGCCGACTTGAAAAACTGTTTTTT TRBJ1-4 15 TRBV7-2 NA many
CASSSLGRGQETQYF TGTGCCAGCAGCTCTTTGGGACGGGGCCAAGAGACCCAGTACTTC TRBJ2-5 15 TRBV7-9 NA NA
CASSRGFNSNQPQHF TGTGCCAGCAGTCGGGGCTTCAATAGCAATCAGCCCCAGCATTTT TRBJ1-5 15 TRBV12-3/TRBV12-4 NA NA
CASSEDRGPYGYTF TGCGCCAGCAGCGAGGACAGGGGGCCTTATGGCTACACCTTC TRBJ1-2 14 TRBV5-1 TRBD1 many
CASRRDRGDQPQHF TGTGCCAGCAGACGGGACAGGGGGGATCAGCCCCAGCATTTT TRBJ1-5 14 TRBV6-1 TRBD1 many